Each of the 4 T cell receptor beta chains below was sequenced from the same sample in a study of blood T cell repertoires in COVID-19. Generated by immunoSEQ multiplex PCR, the TCRdb table keeps only in-frame clones and is missing some. The sample consists of 150,000 to 200,000 clones, roughly 89% of them appearing once. The sample consisted of peripheral blood. The receptors were sampled from a woman in her sixties who had recovered from COVID-19.

This clone is a singleton in its sample. The rearrangement joins TRBV29-1 to TRBJ1-2, with 8 bases fitting TRBD1. This CDR3 is built from 13 residues. V shed 6 bases, J shed 4 bases, and the junction held 7 bases outside the gene matches. In germline, CDR1 is SQVTM, CDR2 ANQGSEA. The CDR3 DNA sequence: TGCAGCGTGAGACAGGGGACCCTCTATGGCTACACCTTC. Its protein is CSVRQGTLYGYTF.

This chain joins TRBV3-1 (or the pseudogene TRBV3-2) and TRBJ1-5; D unclear. Germline V gene lookup returns CDR1 LGHDT and CDR2 YNNKEL (reference sequence). Trimming pared 1 base from V and 0 bases from J, leaving 10 bases between. The CDR3 covers 16 residues. In nucleotides, the CDR3 is TGTGCCAGCAGCCAAGCGGGGAGTATTAGCAATCAGCCCCAGCATTTT. Translated: CASSQAGSISNQPQHF.

The V gene is TRBV5-6, the J gene TRBJ2-7; 7 bases agree with TRBD2. The V gene's germline CDR1 is SGHDT and CDR2 YYEEEE. CDR3 length: 16 amino acids. V was clipped by 2 bases and J by 5 bases; unmatched bases: 13. Here the CDR3 DNA reads TGTGCCAGCAGCTTATTCGGGGGGACCGTCGGGCACGAGCAGTACTTC. Protein product: CASSLFGGTVGHEQYF.

The rearrangement uses TRBV7-9 and TRBJ2-3, with D unclear. CDR1 is SEHNR, CDR2 FQNEAQ, per germline (reference sequence). Between the trimmed V and J ends, which lost 5 bases and 1 base, there was a span of 7 bases. This CDR3 is built from 13 residues. The CDR3 region is CASSARGTDTQYF. CDR3 in DNA: TGTGCCAGCAGCGCGCGCGGCACAGATACGCAGTATTTT.